A single sample gave rise to the 13 T cell receptor beta chains below, sequenced in a study of blood T cell repertoires in COVID-19. The table came from immunoSEQ multiplex PCR; TCRdb's copy has only in-frame clones and leaves some out. Of some 200,000 clones in the sample, about 85% were seen once. The specimen sequenced was peripheral blood. The source is a man aged 55 to 70 with active or convalescent COVID-19.

V and J are TRBV9 and TRBJ1-2; TRBD1 aligns across 7 bases. The CDR3 runs to 15 residues. Losses at the gene ends were 0 bases for V and 5 bases for J; bases not matched to a gene: 7. The germline gives CDR1 SGDLS, CDR2 YYNGEE. CDR3 DNA: TGTGCCAGCAGCGTAGGGGCAGGGGGTGGTTATGGCTACACCTTC. Its protein product is CASSVGAGGGYGYTF.

The chain links TRBV7-2 to TRBJ1-2; 7 nucleotides agree with TRBD1. Trimming removed 6 bases from V and 8 bases from J; junction bases left unmatched: 12. Germline CDR1 reads SGHTA; CDR2 reads FQGNSA. The CDR3 extends over 14 amino acids. The CDR3, as DNA: TGTGCCAGCAGTTCACCGGGACAGCGTTTGGGCTACACCTTC. It is translated as CASSSPGQRLGYTF.

The V call is TRBV6-5, the J call TRBJ1-1; D not certain. Trimming removed 5 bases at V and 1 base at J, with 14 bases between. Germline V lookup: CDR1 MNHEY, CDR2 SVGAGI. The CDR3 extends over 15 amino acids. Here the CDR3 reads CASSQRGTQNTEAFF. The CDR3 DNA reads TGTGCCAGCAGTCAGAGAGGCACCCAGAACACTGAAGCTTTCTTT.

The chain uses TRBV4-2 and TRBJ1-1, with 7 positions matching TRBD1. The CDR3 is 13 amino acids. Germline V gives CDR1 LGHNA, CDR2 YNFKEQ. The V segment lost 5 bases and the J segment 3 bases; nucleotides outside the gene matches: 3. In DNA form, the CDR3 reads TGTGCCAGCAGCACGACAGGGTACACTGAAGCTTTCTTT. This translates into CASSTTGYTEAFF.

The V call is TRBV12-3 or TRBV12-4, the J call TRBJ1-2, with 7 bases aligning to TRBD1. This CDR3 contains 12 residues. J lost 6 bases, V lost 8 bases, and 6 bases had no gene match. The CDR3 is CASSTRGHGYTF. As DNA, the CDR3 is TGTGCCAGCTCTACTAGGGGGCATGGCTACACCTTC.

The rearrangement uses TRBV3-1 (or the pseudogene TRBV3-2) and TRBJ1-3, with 8 bases aligning to TRBD1. V lost 4 bases, J lost 2 bases, and 4 bases stayed unmatched. The CDR3 has 15 amino acids. CDR1 LGHDT and CDR2 YNNKEL come from the germline V gene (reference sequence). The CDR3 loop is CASSPRTGPGNTIYF. CDR3 nucleotide sequence: TGTGCCAGCAGCCCCCGGACAGGGCCTGGAAACACCATATATTTT.

The genes are TRBV5-1 and TRBJ2-3, with TRBD2 as a possible D gene (6 bases). Trimming took off 7 bases at V and 0 bases at J, with 12 bases between the two ends. In germline, CDR1 is SGHRS, CDR2 YFSETQ. CDR3 length: 14 residues. The CDR3 nucleotides read TGCGCCAGCCGGGAGCCAGGGAGCACAGATACGCAGTATTTT. Protein: CASREPGSTDTQYF.

J is TRBJ2-1 and V is TRBV6-4; unclear D gene. The germline V gene has CDR1 MRHNA and CDR2 SNTAGT. V dropped 4 bases and J dropped 0 bases, with 10 bases sitting between them. This CDR3 spans 15 amino acids. The CDR3 sequence is CASSAVSSSYNEQFF. CDR3 in DNA: TGTGCCAGCAGTGCGGTGTCAAGCTCCTACAATGAGCAGTTCTTC.

The chain combines TRBV18 with TRBJ1-5; possibly TRBD1 for D (5 bases). Germline assignment: CDR1 KGHSH and CDR2 LQKENI. The length of the CDR3 is 14 residues. V lost 6 bases and J lost 4, with 13 bases in between. The CDR3 spells CASSFNQGNQPQHF. CDR3 nucleotide sequence: TGTGCCAGCTCCTTCAACCAGGGAAATCAGCCCCAGCATTTT.

The V gene is TRBV7-9, the J gene TRBJ1-1, with a weak D call TRBD1 (5 bases). Germline CDR1 SEHNR, CDR2 FQNEAQ (reference sequence). CDR3 length: 15 residues. Deletions cut 3 bases from V and 3 bases from J, with 14 bases between. DNA of the CDR3: TGTGCCAGCAGCTTGGGAGTGGGAGGGGACACTGAAGCTTTCTTT. Amino acid sequence: CASSLGVGGDTEAFF.

This clone was observed a few times. The chain combines TRBV9 with TRBJ1-5; D might be TRBD1 (5 bases). The CDR3 consists of 16 residues. Germline V gives CDR1 SGDLS, CDR2 YYNGEE. Trimming took off 3 bases at V and 4 bases at J, with 17 bases between the two ends. DNA for the CDR3: TGTGCCAGCAGCGCACTGAAGACAGTTGATAATCAGCCCCAGCATTTT. Protein product: CASSALKTVDNQPQHF.

The chain links TRBV27 to TRBJ1-2; 8 positions match TRBD1. The CDR3 loop spans 14 amino acids. The trim removed 0 bases at V and 7 bases at J, leaving 4 bases unmatched. Germline V gives CDR1 MNHEY, CDR2 SMNVEV (reference sequence). The CDR3 DNA sequence: TGTGCCAGCAGTTTATCACCGACAGGGGTTGGCTACACCTTC. It translates to CASSLSPTGVGYTF.

The CDR3 loop reads CASSALGAGTGELFF. CDR3 nucleotides: TGTGCCAGCAGTGCCCTGGGAGCGGGGACCGGGGAGCTGTTTTTT. The rearrangement uses TRBV27 and TRBJ2-2; TRBD2 agrees at 7 bases. Germline CDR1 and CDR2: MNHEY and SMNVEV (reference sequence). The CDR3 has 15 residues. J was trimmed by 5 bases and V by 5 bases; bases with no gene match: 8.